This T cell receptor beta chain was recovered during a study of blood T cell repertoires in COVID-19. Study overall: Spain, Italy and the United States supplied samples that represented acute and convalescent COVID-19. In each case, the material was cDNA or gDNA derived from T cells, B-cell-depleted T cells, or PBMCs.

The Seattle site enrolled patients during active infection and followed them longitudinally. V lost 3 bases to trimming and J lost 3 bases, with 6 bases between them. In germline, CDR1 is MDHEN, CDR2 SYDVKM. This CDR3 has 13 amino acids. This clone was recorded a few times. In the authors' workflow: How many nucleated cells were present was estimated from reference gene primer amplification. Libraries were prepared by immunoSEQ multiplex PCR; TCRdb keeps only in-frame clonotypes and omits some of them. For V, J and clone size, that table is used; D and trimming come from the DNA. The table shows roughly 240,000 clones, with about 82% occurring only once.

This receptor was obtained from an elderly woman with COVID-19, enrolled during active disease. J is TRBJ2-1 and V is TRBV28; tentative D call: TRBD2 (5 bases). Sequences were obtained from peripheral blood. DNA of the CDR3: TGTGCCAGCAGTTTGGGGAGCTACAATGAGCAGTTCTTC. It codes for CASSLGSYNEQFF.